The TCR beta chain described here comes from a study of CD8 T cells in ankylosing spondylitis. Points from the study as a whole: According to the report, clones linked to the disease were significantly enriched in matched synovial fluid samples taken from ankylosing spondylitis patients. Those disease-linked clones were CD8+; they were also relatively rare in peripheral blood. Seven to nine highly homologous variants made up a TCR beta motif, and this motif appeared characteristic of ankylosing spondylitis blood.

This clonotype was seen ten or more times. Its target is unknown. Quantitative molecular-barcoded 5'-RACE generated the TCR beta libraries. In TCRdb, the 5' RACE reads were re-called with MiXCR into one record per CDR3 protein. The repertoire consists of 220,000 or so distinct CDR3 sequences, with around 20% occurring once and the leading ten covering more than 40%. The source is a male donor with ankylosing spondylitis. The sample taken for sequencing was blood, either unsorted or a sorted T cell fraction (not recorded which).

The CDR3 DNA is TGCAGCGTCCCGGAAGGTAGCACAGATACGCAGTATTTT. The encoded protein is CSVPEGSTDTQYF. The chain is built from TRBV29-1 and TRBJ2-3; D unresolved. V dropped 6 bases and J dropped 0 bases, with 10 bases sitting between them. This CDR3 comprises 13 residues. CDR1 is SQVTM, CDR2 ANQGSEA, per germline.